Sequencing of this TCR beta chain was carried out in a study of blood T cell repertoires in COVID-19. Whole-study context: Samples of COVID-19 (acute and convalescent) were obtained from the United States, Italy and Spain. T cells, B-cell-depleted T cells, or PBMCs supplied cDNA or gDNA.

In the source study's methods: Estimates of nucleated cell counts were drawn from the amplification of reference gene primers. Sequencing was performed with immunoSEQ multiplex PCR; in TCRdb, only in-frame clones are kept and a portion is missing. V, J and clone size derive from that table, while D and trimming were established from the DNA sequence. The sample contains a few hundred thousand clones, 87% of which appear only once. CDR3 length: 13 residues. From germline, CDR1 is MNHEY and CDR2 SVGAGI. V gave up 6 bases and J gave up 0 bases, with 8 bases separating them. Sequencing was carried out using peripheral blood. The V gene is TRBV6-5, the J gene TRBJ1-2; D call uncertain. The TCR originated in a man between 18 and 35 years old with active or convalescent COVID-19. The CDR3 loop is CASRRSANYGYTF. The CDR3 DNA is TGTGCCAGCAGACGATCAGCTAACTATGGCTACACCTTC.